The 25 T cell receptor beta chains in this list originate from one sample, sequenced in a study of technical replicates of blood from a few donors. Repertoires were generated with immunoSEQ multiplex PCR, while TCRdb's copy carries only in-frame clones and drops some. Seen here are fewer than 90,000 clones, 85% to 95% observed once, and the top ten hold about 0.26%. The sample consisted of T cells isolated from PBMCs. All receptors derive from a human donor in good health.

J is TRBJ2-3 and V is TRBV6-5, with a weak D call TRBD1 (6 bases). The germline CDR1 and CDR2 sequences are MNHEY and SVGAGI. The CDR3 has 12 residues. V was cut by 5 bases and J by 10 bases, with 13 bases left in between. Here the CDR3 reads CASSDTGLAQYF. The CDR3 bases are TGTGCCAGCAGTGACACAGGGTTGGCGCAGTATTTT.

This sequence joins TRBV2 and TRBJ1-1, with D unresolved. There are 13 residues in the CDR3. V shed 6 bases and J shed 4 bases, with 12 bases lying between them. Germline loops: CDR1 SNHLY, CDR2 FYNNEI. The CDR3 DNA follows: TGTGCCAGCAGCCCTGCGGGTGGCACTGAAGCTTTCTTT. Protein sequence: CASSPAGGTEAFF.

This clone was counted a single time. The rearrangement uses TRBV5-1 and TRBJ2-7, with a tentative D call TRBD2 (6 bases). Trimming took 0 bases from V and 6 from J, leaving 19 bases between them. The V gene's germline CDR1 is SGHRS and CDR2 YFSETQ. This CDR3 region has 16 residues. In nucleotides, the CDR3 is TGCGCCAGCAGCTTGGGCCCGCAGGAGGGGCGCCTCGAGCAGTACTTC. Its protein is CASSLGPQEGRLEQYF.

The rearrangement uses TRBV7-8 and TRBJ2-7; D ambiguous. V was trimmed by 3 bases and J by 0 bases, leaving 6 bases between them. Germline V lookup: CDR1 SGHVS, CDR2 FQNEAQ. CDR3 size: 13 residues. CDR3 in DNA: TGTGCCAGCAGCTTTCCTAGCTCCTACGAGCAGTACTTC. This translates into CASSFPSSYEQYF.

The chain joins TRBV4-1 to TRBJ2-3; 9 bases align to TRBD2. Germline CDR1 MGHRA, CDR2 YSYEKL. The CDR3 length is 16 residues. Trimming at V came to 3 bases and at J to 8 bases, leaving 12 bases not matched to a gene. The CDR3 is CASSQNSGRSEFTQYF. The CDR3 nucleotides are TGCGCCAGCAGCCAGAATAGCGGGAGATCTGAGTTTACGCAGTATTTT.

This clone was recorded a few times. This sequence joins TRBV25-1 and TRBJ2-7, with TRBD1 matching 9 bases. Germline V CDR1 and CDR2: MGHDK, SYGVNS. The CDR3 totals 15 residues. The junction had 5 bases not matched to a gene; V was cut back by 0 bases and J by 5 bases. The CDR3 loop reads CASSEYRGDRDEQYF. The CDR3, as DNA: TGTGCCAGCAGTGAATATAGGGGGGACAGGGACGAGCAGTACTTC.

This chain uses TRBV30 with TRBJ1-3; D gene uncertain. Trimming removed 2 bases at V and 0 bases at J, with 8 bases between. The germline CDR1 and CDR2 sequences are GTSNPN and SVGIG (reference sequence). The CDR3 sequence is 14 residues long. CDR3 sequence reads: CAWSFGNSGNTIYF. The CDR3 DNA reads as TGTGCCTGGAGTTTCGGTAACTCTGGAAACACCATATATTTT. Complete variable domain (other parts from reference TRBV30 and TRBJ1-3): SQTIHQWPATLVQPVGSPLSLECTVEGTSNPNLYWYRQAAGRGLQLLFYSVGIGQISSEVPQNLSASRPQDRQFILSSKKLLLSDSGFYLCAWSFGNSGNTIYFGEGSWLTVV.

The rearrangement joins TRBV4-1 to TRBJ2-1, with a tentative D call TRBD2 (6 bases). Trimming took 4 bases from V and 9 from J, leaving 13 bases between them. Germline-derived CDR1 and CDR2 are MGHRA and YSYEKL. This CDR3 has 13 residues. The CDR3 spells CASSRPSAGEQFF. DNA of the CDR3: TGCGCCAGCAGCCGACCTAGCGCGGGTGAGCAGTTCTTC.

CDR3 sequence: CASSPGLGRGSYNEQFF. The CDR3 DNA reads as TGTGCCAGCTCACCTGGCTTGGGGCGGGGTTCCTACAATGAGCAGTTCTTC. The chain employs TRBV18 and TRBJ2-1; perhaps TRBD2 as D (6 bases). The CDR3 is 17 amino acids. CDR1 KGHSH and CDR2 LQKENI come from the germline V gene. Trimming stripped 3 bases from V and 1 base from J, with 16 bases between.

This chain connects TRBV9 to TRBJ1-2; tentatively, D is TRBD1 (5 bases). The germline V and J ends were trimmed by 3 bases and 3 bases, with 12 bases remaining between them. CDR3 length: 14 amino acids. Germline CDR1 SGDLS, CDR2 YYNGEE. DNA of the CDR3: TGTGCCAGCAGCGCCCCCGGACACGACTATGGCTACACCTTC. Translating gives CASSAPGHDYGYTF.

This chain joins TRBV30 and TRBJ1-4; tentatively, D is TRBD1 (5 bases). Trimming left V 1 base short and J 4 bases short, with 10 bases between. Germline V gene lookup returns CDR1 GTSNPN and CDR2 SVGIG (reference sequence). CDR3 length: 14 amino acids. CDR3 loop: CAWSGWGVNEKLFF. Here the CDR3 DNA reads TGTGCCTGGAGTGGATGGGGCGTTAATGAAAAACTGTTTTTT.

The chain joins TRBV19 to TRBJ1-1, with a tentative D call TRBD1 (6 bases). CDR1 and CDR2 (germline): LNHDA, SQIVND (reference sequence). The CDR3 spans 14 residues. V was pared by 3 bases and J by 5 bases, with 13 bases between. The CDR3, as DNA: TGTGCCAGTAGTATGAGGGGGGGTCGGACTGAAGCTTTCTTT. Translated: CASSMRGGRTEAFF.

The gene calls are TRBV6-1 and TRBJ2-1, with 10 bases aligning to TRBD2. V was pared by 5 bases and J by 6 bases, with 7 bases of the junction left unmatched. This CDR3 spans 15 amino acids. CDR1 is MNHNS, CDR2 SASEGT, per germline. CDR3: CASSFLAGEGNEQFF. CDR3 in DNA: TGTGCCAGCAGTTTTCTAGCGGGAGAAGGCAATGAGCAGTTCTTC.

V and J are TRBV6-5 and TRBJ1-2, with 7 bases aligning to TRBD1. Trimming removed 2 bases from V and 7 bases from J; junction bases left unmatched: 1. This CDR3 region has 12 residues. Germline loops: CDR1 MNHEY, CDR2 SVGAGI. CDR3 loop: CASSYHRGGYTF. The CDR3 nucleotides are TGTGCCAGCAGTTACCACAGGGGTGGCTACACCTTC.

The rearrangement uses TRBV29-1 and TRBJ2-2; weak D call: TRBD1 (5 bases). This CDR3 region has 12 residues. Trimming removed 7 bases at V and 3 bases at J, with 9 bases between. In germline, CDR1 is SQVTM, CDR2 ANQGSEA. The CDR3 DNA follows: TGCAGCGCTTTCAGGGACACCGGGGAGCTGTTTTTT. The encoded protein is CSAFRDTGELFF.

This clone appeared once. This rearrangement joins TRBV7-2 to TRBJ2-7, with D maybe TRBD2 (6 bases). Per the germline V gene, CDR1 is SGHTA and CDR2 is FQGNSA. The CDR3 loop spans 15 amino acids. Trimming left V 5 bases short and J 1 base short, with 15 bases between. CDR3 coding DNA: TGTGCCAGCAGCATCCGGGGTAGCGGTTCCTACGAGCAGTACTTC. Protein product: CASSIRGSGSYEQYF.

The chain combines TRBV4-1 with TRBJ2-2; the D gene is possibly TRBD1 (6 bases). The ends were cut back, 4 bases at V and 5 bases at J, with 11 bases in the middle. This CDR3 is 14 amino acids long. Germline CDR1 and CDR2: MGHRA and YSYEKL. The CDR3 DNA reads TGCGCCAGCAGCCGGCCGGACAGTACCGGGGAGCTGTTTTTT. As protein: CASSRPDSTGELFF.

This chain connects TRBV9 to TRBJ2-3, with unresolved D. CDR3 length: 14 residues. The ends were cut back, 2 bases at V and 4 bases at J, with 11 bases in the middle. In germline, CDR1 is SGDLS, CDR2 YYNGEE. The CDR3 spells CASSVRVNPDTQYF. CDR3 DNA: TGTGCCAGCAGCGTCCGAGTAAACCCAGATACGCAGTATTTT.

V usage is TRBV10-3 and J usage is TRBJ2-3, with 7 bases lining up with TRBD2. The CDR3 length is 15 residues. V shed 7 bases and J 0 bases; nucleotides not matched to a gene: 7. CDR1 ENHRY and CDR2 SYGVKD come from the germline V gene. CDR3 sequence: CAIKYTSESTDTQYF. CDR3 nucleotide sequence: TGTGCCATCAAGTACACTAGCGAAAGCACAGATACGCAGTATTTT.

This chain uses TRBV7-9 with TRBJ1-2, with D uncertain. Trimming removed 4 bases at V and 4 bases at J, with 13 bases between. The CDR3 contains 14 residues. CDR1 is SEHNR, CDR2 FQNEAQ, per germline (reference sequence). The CDR3 region is CASSSILERYGYTF. The CDR3 region has the DNA TGTGCCAGCAGCTCGATTTTAGAACGCTATGGCTACACCTTC. Full variable domain (rest looked up from reference TRBV7-9 and TRBJ1-2): DTGVSQNPRHKITKRGQNVTFRCDPISEHNRLYWYRQTLGQGPEFLTYFQNEAQLEKSRLLSDRFSAERPKGSFSTLEIQRTEQGDSAMYLCASSSILERYGYTFGSGTRLTVV.

The chain has TRBV19 and TRBJ2-7, with 10 bases identical to TRBD1. The CDR3 loop spans 14 amino acids. Trimming cost V 3 bases and J 5 bases; bases outside gene matches: 4. The germline CDR1 and CDR2 sequences are LNHDA and SQIVND (reference sequence). Here the CDR3 reads CASSISGTGDEQYF. In nucleotides, the CDR3 is TGTGCCAGTAGTATTAGCGGGACAGGGGACGAGCAGTACTTC.

This rearrangement joins TRBV6-5 to TRBJ2-3, with D maybe TRBD2 (6 bases). The CDR3 is 14 amino acids. V lost 0 bases, J lost 6 bases, and 10 bases lay in between. CDR1 MNHEY and CDR2 SVGAGI come from the germline V gene. The CDR3 DNA reads as TGTGCCAGCAGTTACTCGGAGGGGAGGGATACGCAGTATTTT. Its protein is CASSYSEGRDTQYF.

The rearrangement joins TRBV13 to TRBJ1-1, with D possibly matching TRBD1 (5 bases). Germline CDR1 and CDR2: PRHDT and FYEKMQ (reference sequence). Trimming removed 1 base from V and 5 bases from J, with 11 bases in between. The CDR3 contains 14 residues. The CDR3: CASSLVGGRTEAFF. The CDR3 bases are TGTGCCAGCAGCTTAGTTGGGGGGAGAACTGAAGCTTTCTTT.

The chain has TRBV7-3 and TRBJ2-3; 12 positions agree with TRBD2. The CDR3 contains 16 residues. V dropped 2 bases and J dropped 5; count of bases not matched to a gene: 5. The germline gives CDR1 SGHTA, CDR2 FQGTGA. For the CDR3, the DNA is TGTGCCAGCAGCTTAGTCCTAGCGGGGGGGTTAGATACGCAGTATTTT. Translation: CASSLVLAGGLDTQYF.

The chain links TRBV6-5 to TRBJ1-1; TRBD1 might be the D (6 bases). Looked up from germline, CDR1 is MNHEY and CDR2 is SVGAGI. The V end was cut by 6 bases, the J end by 1 base, with 15 bases between. This CDR3 has 15 residues. Written as DNA, the CDR3 is TGTGCCAGCAGCTTAACACTACAGGGGAACACTGAAGCTTTCTTT. This sequence encodes CASSLTLQGNTEAFF.